The subject of this entry is one T cell receptor beta chain. The antigen is not known. Deep-level settings were used for running the assay. Several immunoSEQ plates received, in even portions, the genomic DNA of each subset. Using immunoSEQ multiplex PCR, the repertoire was profiled, and TCRdb retains in-frame clones only, with some absent. The sample has millions of clones, roughly 91% seen once; the top ten hold under 2%. V shed 5 bases and J shed 5 bases, with 15 bases lying between them. The CDR3 is made up of 14 amino acids. Germline-derived CDR1 and CDR2 are MDHEN and SYDVKM. Naive CD8 cells, CD45RO-negative and positively selected for CCR7, excluded terminally differentiated effector memory CD45RA+ cells. The sample belongs to a study of shared clonotypes between healthy human individuals. Regarding the study as a whole: Of the naive CD4 clonotypes, around 4.8% were shared across a few donors. Larger richness was generally estimated for naive than memory subsets.

The receptor comes from a man aged 18 to 29 in good health. Some clones in this sample may be carry-over from other donors' samples. Sequencing was done on a sample of naive CD8+ T cells from PBMCs. The chain carries TRBV28 and TRBJ1-2; D not certain. The CDR3 DNA reads as TGTGCCAGCAGTCCCACTGCGGAGGGTTATGGCTACACCTTC. It specifies CASSPTAEGYGYTF.